Below, 4 T cell receptor beta chains from the same sample are listed, as sequenced in a study of response to subunit inactivated influenza vaccine. TCRdb processed the RT-PCR reads anew with MiXCR; each CDR3 protein has one entry. The sample contains approximately 530,000 distinct CDR3 sequences, around 8% of which appear only once. This material consisted of PBMCs from blood, taken 23 months after vaccination. The receptor set was obtained from a man aged 50-75 years who received an inactivated influenza vaccine.

For this clonotype: Germline is not matched at one junction end, which may reflect a read error. This chain connects TRBV7-2 to TRBJ1-5; TRBD1 matches 9 bases. The CDR3 runs to 14 residues. Germline loops: CDR1 SGHTA, CDR2 FQGNSA. The CDR3 region has the DNA TGTGCCAGCTCGGGACAGGGAAGCAATCAGCACCAGCATTTT. This translates into CASSGQGSNQHQHF.

This clonotype turned up a few times. The V and J genes are TRBV7-8 and TRBJ2-7; D not certain. CDR3 length: 15 residues. Looked up from germline, CDR1 is SGHVS and CDR2 is FQNEAQ. Trimming took off 1 base at V and 2 bases at J, with 12 bases between the two ends. The CDR3: CASSLGPSRAYEQYF. Written as DNA, the CDR3 is TGTGCCAGCAGCTTAGGACCCTCGAGAGCCTACGAGCAGTACTTC.

This clonotype was recorded a few times. The J gene is TRBJ2-2, the V gene TRBV4-2; the D call may be TRBD1 or TRBD2 (5 bases each). Germline-derived CDR1 and CDR2 are LGHNA and YNFKEQ. V lost 10 bases and J lost 4, with 16 bases in between. CDR3 length: 14 amino acids. CDR3 coding DNA: TGTGCCACCTCGGGGCAGACCTTCACCGGGGAGCTGTTTTTT. This gives the protein CATSGQTFTGELFF.

This clonotype appeared a few times. V and J are TRBV30 and TRBJ2-7; D call uncertain. V was shortened by 1 base and J by 2 bases, with 9 bases between the two germline ends. This CDR3 comprises 13 residues. Germline loops: CDR1 GTSNPN, CDR2 SVGIG (reference sequence). CDR3 loop: CAWSAGPPYEQYF. CDR3 DNA: TGTGCCTGGAGTGCGGGCCCGCCCTACGAGCAGTACTTC. Full variable domain (remainder filled in from reference TRBV30 and TRBJ2-7): SQTIHQWPATLVQPVGSPLSLECTVEGTSNPNLYWYRQAAGRGLQLLFYSVGIGQISSEVPQNLSASRPQDRQFILSSKKLLLSDSGFYLCAWSAGPPYEQYFGPGTRLTVT.